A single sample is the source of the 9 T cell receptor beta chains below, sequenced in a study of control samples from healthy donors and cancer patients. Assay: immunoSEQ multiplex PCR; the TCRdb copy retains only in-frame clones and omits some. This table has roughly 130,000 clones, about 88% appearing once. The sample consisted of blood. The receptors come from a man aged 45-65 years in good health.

The CDR3: CASSFSRPLNTEAFF. The CDR3 DNA reads as TGTGCCAGCAGTTTTTCTCGCCCGTTGAACACTGAAGCTTTCTTT. This chain joins TRBV28 and TRBJ1-1; no reliable D call. The V end was cut by 3 bases, the J end by 0 bases, with 11 bases between. The CDR3 is 15 residues long. CDR1 MDHEN and CDR2 SYDVKM come from the germline V gene.

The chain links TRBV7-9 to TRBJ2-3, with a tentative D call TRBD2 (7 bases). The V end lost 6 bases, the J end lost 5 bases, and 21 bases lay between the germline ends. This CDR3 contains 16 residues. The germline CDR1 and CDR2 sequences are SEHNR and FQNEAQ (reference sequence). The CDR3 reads CASSLPGGPMEDTQYF. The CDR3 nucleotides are TGTGCCAGCAGTTTGCCGGGGGGCCCAATGGAAGATACGCAGTATTTT.

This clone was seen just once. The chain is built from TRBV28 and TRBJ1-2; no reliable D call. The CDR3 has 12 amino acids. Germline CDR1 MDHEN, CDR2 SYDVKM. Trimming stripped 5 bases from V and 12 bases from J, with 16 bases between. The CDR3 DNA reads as TGTGCCAGCAGTCTCCAAAGTAAGGTCCACACCTTC. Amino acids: CASSLQSKVHTF.

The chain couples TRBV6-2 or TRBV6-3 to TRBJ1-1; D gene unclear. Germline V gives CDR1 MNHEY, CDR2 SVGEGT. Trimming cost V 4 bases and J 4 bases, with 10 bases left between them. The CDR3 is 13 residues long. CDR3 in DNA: TGTGCCAGCAGTTTATCACACAGCACTGAAGCTTTCTTT. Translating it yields CASSLSHSTEAFF.

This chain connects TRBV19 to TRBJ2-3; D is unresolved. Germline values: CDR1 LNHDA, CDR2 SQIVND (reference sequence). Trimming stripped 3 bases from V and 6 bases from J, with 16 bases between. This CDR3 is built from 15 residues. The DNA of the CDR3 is TGTGCCAGTAGTATTACTTGGAGACGGGCGGATACGCAGTATTTT. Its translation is CASSITWRRADTQYF.

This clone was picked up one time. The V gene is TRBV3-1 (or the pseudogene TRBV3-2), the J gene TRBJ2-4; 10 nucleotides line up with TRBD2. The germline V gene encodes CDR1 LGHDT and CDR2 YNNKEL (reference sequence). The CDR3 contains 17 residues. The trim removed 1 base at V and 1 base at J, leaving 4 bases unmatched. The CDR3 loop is CASSQVSGGAAKNIQYF. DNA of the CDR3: TGTGCCAGCAGCCAAGTAAGCGGGGGGGCGGCCAAAAACATTCAGTACTTC.

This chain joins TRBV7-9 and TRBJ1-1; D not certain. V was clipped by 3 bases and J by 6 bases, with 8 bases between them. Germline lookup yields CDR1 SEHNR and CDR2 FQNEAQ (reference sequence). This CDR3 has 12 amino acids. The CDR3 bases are TGTGCCAGCAGCTTCTGGAGGGCTGAAGCTTTCTTT. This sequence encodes CASSFWRAEAFF.

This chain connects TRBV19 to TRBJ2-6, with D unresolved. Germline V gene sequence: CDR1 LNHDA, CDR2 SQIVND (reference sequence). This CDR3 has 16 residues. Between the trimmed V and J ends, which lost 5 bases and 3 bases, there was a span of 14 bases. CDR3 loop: CASSGRVVDGANVLTF. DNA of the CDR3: TGTGCCAGTAGTGGAAGAGTAGTGGATGGGGCCAACGTCCTGACTTTC.

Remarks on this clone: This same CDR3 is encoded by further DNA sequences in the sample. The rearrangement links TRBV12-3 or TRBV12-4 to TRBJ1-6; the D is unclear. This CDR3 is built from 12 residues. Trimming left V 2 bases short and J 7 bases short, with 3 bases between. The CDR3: CASSLSNSPLHF. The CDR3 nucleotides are TGTGCCAGCAGTTTAAGCAATTCACCCCTCCACTTT.